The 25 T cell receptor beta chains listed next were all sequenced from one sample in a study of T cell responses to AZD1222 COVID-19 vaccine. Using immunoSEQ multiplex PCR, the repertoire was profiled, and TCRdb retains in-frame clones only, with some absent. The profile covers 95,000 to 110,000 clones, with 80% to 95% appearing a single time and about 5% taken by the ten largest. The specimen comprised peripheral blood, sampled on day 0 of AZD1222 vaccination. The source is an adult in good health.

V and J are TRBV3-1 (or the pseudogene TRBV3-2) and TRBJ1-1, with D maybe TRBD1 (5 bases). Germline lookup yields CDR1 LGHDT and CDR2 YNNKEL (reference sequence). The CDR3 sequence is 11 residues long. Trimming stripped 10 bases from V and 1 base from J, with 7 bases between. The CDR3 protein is CATGGNTEAFF. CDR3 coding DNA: TGTGCCACCGGGGGGAACACTGAAGCTTTCTTT.

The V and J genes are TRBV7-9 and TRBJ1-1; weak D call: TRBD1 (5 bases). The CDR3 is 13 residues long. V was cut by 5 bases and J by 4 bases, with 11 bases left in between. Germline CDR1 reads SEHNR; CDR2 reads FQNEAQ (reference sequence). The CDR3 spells CASSIPGGTEAFF. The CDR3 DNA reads TGTGCCAGCAGCATCCCGGGGGGCACTGAAGCTTTCTTT.

DNA of the CDR3: TGTGCCAGCAGTTATGAGGGAGGCTATGGCTACACCTTC. It translates to CASSYEGGYGYTF. The chain combines TRBV6-5 with TRBJ1-2; D is uncertain. The CDR3 has 13 amino acids. V was clipped by 3 bases and J by 4 bases, with 9 bases between them. Germline loops: CDR1 MNHEY, CDR2 SVGAGI.

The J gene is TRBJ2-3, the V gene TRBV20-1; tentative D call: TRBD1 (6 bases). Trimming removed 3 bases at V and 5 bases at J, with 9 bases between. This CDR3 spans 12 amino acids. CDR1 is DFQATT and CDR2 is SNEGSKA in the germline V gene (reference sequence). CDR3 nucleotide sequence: TGCAGTGCTAGTACCAGGGGAGATACGCAGTATTTT. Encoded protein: CSASTRGDTQYF.

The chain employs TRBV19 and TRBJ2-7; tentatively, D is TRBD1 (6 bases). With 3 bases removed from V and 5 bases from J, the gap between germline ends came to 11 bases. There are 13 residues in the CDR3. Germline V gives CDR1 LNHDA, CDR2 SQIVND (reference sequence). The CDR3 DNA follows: TGTGCCAGTAGTATTAACAGGGCTGACGAGCAGTACTTC. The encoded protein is CASSINRADEQYF.

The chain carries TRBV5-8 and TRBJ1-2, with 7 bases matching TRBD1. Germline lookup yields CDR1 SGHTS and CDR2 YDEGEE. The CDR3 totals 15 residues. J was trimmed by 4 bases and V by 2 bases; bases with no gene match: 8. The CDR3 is CASSLEKGGAYGYTF. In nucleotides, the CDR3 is TGTGCCAGCAGCTTAGAGAAAGGGGGCGCCTATGGCTACACCTTC.

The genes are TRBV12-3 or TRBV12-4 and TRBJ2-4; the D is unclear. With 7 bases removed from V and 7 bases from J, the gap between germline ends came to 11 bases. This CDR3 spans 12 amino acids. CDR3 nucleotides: TGTGCCAGCAAACTGGAAGGGAACATTCAGTACTTC. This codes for CASKLEGNIQYF.

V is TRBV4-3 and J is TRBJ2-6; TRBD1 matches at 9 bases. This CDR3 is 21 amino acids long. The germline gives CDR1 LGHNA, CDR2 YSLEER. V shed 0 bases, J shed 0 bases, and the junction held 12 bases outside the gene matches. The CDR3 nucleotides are TGCGCCAGCAGCCAAGATCTGGACAGGGGACAGATAAACTCTGGGGCCAACGTCCTGACTTTC. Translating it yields CASSQDLDRGQINSGANVLTF.

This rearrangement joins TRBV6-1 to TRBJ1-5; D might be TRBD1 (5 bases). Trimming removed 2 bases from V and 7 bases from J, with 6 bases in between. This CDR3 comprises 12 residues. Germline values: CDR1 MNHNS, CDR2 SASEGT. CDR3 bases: TGTGCCAGCAGTGAATGGGGGCAGCCCCAGCATTTT. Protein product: CASSEWGQPQHF.

The CDR3 DNA reads as TGTGCCAGCAGCTTGGGGGGGAATTCACCCCTCCACTTT. The encoded protein is CASSLGGNSPLHF. V is TRBV7-9 and J is TRBJ1-6; possible D gene TRBD1, 5 bases. CDR1 and CDR2 (germline): SEHNR, FQNEAQ (reference sequence). The ends were cut back, 3 bases at V and 7 bases at J, with 7 bases in the middle. The CDR3 spans 13 residues.

CDR3 coding DNA: TGTGCCAGCAGCTTGGCCGTGTCTGTAGCAGATACGCAGTATTTT. Protein product: CASSLAVSVADTQYF. The chain employs TRBV5-4 and TRBJ2-3, with D hard to call. The germline CDR1 and CDR2 sequences are SGHNT and YYREEE (reference sequence). V was trimmed by 0 bases and J by 4 bases, leaving 12 bases between them. CDR3 length: 15 residues.

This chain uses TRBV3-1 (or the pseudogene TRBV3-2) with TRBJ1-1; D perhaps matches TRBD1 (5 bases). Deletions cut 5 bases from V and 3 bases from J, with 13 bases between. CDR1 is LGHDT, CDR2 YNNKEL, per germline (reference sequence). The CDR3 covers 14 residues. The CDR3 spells CASSVRQRHTEAFF. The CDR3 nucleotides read TGTGCCAGCAGCGTCCGACAGAGGCACACTGAAGCTTTCTTT.

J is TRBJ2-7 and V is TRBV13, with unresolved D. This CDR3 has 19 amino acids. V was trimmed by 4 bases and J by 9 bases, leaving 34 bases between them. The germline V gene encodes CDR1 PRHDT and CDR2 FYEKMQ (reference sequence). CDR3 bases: TGTGCCAGCAGCTCGACCCGACATCACCTTACGGCCGGTAGTGAGTTGCAGTACTTC. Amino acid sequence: CASSSTRHHLTAGSELQYF.

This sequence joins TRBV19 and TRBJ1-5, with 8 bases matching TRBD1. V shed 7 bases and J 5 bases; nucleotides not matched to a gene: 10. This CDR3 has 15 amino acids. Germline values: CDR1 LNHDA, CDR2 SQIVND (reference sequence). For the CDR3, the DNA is TGTGCCAGTAAGGCCCAGGGGGCACAGGATCAGCCCCAGCATTTT. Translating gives CASKAQGAQDQPQHF.

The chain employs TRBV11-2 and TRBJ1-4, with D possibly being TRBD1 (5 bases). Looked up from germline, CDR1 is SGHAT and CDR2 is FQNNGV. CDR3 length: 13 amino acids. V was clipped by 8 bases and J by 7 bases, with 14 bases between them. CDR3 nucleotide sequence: TGTGCCAGCCAATTTGCAGGGAGTGAAAAACTGTTTTTT. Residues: CASQFAGSEKLFF.

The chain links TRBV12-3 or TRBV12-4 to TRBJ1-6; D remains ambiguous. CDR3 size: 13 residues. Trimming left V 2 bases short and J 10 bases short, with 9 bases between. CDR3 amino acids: CASSLKGSSPLHF. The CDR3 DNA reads TGTGCCAGCAGTTTAAAGGGAAGCTCACCCCTCCACTTT.

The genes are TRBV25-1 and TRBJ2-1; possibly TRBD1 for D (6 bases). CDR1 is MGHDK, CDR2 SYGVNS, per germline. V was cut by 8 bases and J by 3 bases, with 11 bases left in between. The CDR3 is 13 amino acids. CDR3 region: CASGWTDYNEQFF. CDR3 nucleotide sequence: TGTGCCAGCGGGTGGACAGACTACAATGAGCAGTTCTTC.

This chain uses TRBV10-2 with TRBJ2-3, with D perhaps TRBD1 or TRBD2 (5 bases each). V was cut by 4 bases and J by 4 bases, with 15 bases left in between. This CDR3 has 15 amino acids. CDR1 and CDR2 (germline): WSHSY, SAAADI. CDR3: CASSGSGRGADTQYF. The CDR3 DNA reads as TGCGCCAGCAGTGGGTCGGGGAGAGGGGCAGATACGCAGTATTTT.

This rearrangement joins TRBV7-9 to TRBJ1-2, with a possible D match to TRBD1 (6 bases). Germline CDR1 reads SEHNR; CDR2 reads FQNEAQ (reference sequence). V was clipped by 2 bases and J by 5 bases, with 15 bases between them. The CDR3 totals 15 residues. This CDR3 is CASSLSRTALYGYTF. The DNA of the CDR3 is TGTGCCAGCAGCTTAAGCCGGACAGCCTTATATGGCTACACCTTC.

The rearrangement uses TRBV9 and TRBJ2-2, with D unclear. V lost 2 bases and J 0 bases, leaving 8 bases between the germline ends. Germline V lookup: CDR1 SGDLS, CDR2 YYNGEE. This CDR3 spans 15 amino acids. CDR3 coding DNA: TGTGCCAGCAGCGTCAGGACCACGAACACCGGGGAGCTGTTTTTT. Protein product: CASSVRTTNTGELFF.

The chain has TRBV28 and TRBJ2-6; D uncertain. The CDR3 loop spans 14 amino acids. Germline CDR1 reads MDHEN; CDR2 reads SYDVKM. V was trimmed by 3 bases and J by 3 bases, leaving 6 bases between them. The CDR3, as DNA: TGTGCCAGCAGTTTGGCACTTGGGGCCAACGTCCTGACTTTC. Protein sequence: CASSLALGANVLTF. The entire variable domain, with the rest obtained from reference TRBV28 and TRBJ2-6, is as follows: DVKVTQSSRYLVKRTGEKVFLECVQDMDHENMFWYRQDPGLGLRLIYFSYDVKMKEKGDIPEGYSVSREKKERFSLILESASTNQTSMYLCASSLALGANVLTFGAGSRLTVL.

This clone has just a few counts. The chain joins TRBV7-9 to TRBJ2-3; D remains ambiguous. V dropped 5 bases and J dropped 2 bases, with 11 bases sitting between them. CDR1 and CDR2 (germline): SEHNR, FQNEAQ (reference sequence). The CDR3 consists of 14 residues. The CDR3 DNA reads TGTGCCAGCAGCCCCTTGGGGTCCACAGATACGCAGTATTTT. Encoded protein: CASSPLGSTDTQYF.

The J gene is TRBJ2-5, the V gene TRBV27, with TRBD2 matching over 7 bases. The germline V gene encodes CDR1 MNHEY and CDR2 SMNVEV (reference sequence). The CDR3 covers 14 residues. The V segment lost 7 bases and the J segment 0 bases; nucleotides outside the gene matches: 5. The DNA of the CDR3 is TGTGCCAGCAAGCGGGATCCGTACCAAGAGACCCAGTACTTC. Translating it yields CASKRDPYQETQYF.

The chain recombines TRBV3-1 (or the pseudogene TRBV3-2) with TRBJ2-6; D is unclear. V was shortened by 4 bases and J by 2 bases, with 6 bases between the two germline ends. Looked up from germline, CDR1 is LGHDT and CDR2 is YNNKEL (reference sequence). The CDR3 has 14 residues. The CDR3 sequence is CASSLDAGANVLTF. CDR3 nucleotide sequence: TGTGCCAGCAGCCTGGACGCTGGGGCCAACGTCCTGACTTTC.

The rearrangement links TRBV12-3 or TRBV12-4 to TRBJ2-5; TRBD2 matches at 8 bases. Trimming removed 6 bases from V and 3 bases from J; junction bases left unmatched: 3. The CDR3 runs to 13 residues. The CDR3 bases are TGTGCCAGCAGAGTTAGCGGGGAAGAGACCCAGTACTTC. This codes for CASRVSGEETQYF.